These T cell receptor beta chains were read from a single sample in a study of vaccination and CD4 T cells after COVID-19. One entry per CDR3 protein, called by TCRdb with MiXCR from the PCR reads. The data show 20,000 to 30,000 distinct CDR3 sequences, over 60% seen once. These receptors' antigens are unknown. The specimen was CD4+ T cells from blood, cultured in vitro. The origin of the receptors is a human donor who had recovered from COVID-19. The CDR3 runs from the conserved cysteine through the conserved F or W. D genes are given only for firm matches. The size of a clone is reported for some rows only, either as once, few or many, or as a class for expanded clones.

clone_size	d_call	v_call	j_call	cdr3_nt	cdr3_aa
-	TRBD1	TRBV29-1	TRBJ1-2	TGCAGCGTGGCACAGGGGAACACCTATGGCTACACCTTC	CSVAQGNTYGYTF
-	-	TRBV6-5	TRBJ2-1	TGTGCCAGCAGTTACTCCGCCTACAATGAGCAGTTCTTC	CASSYSAYNEQFF
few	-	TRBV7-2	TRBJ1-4	TGTGCCAGCAGCTCCACTCCAGGGGCAACTAATGAAAAACTGTTTTTT	CASSSTPGATNEKLFF
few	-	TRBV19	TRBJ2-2	TGTGCCAGTAGTATAGAAACAGGGTTCGGGGAGCTGTTTTTT	CASSIETGFGELFF
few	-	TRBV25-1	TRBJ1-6	TGTGCCAGCAGTCCCCCCGGAGGGGGGTGGGGTAATTCACCCCTCCACTTT	CASSPPGGGWGNSPLHF
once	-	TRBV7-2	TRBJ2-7	TGTGCCAGCAGCTTAGGGGATGTTTCCGAGCAGTACTTC	CASSLGDVSEQYF
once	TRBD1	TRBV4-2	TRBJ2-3	TGTGCCAGCAGCCAGACCCGGGACAGCTACACAGATACGCAGTATTTT	CASSQTRDSYTDTQYF
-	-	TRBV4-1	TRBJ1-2	TGCGCCAGCACCCGGGGCCGGGACAACTATGGCTACACCTTC	CASTRGRDNYGYTF
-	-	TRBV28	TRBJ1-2	TGTGCCAGCAGTTTAAGAGGTTGGGGGTATGGCTACACCTTC	CASSLRGWGYGYTF
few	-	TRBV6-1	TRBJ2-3	TGTGCCAGCAGTGAAGCGGGGGACGCAGATACGCAGTATTTT	CASSEAGDADTQYF
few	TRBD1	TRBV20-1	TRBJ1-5	TGCAGTGCTAGTCGGACAGGGATTGGGAGCAATCAGCCCCAGCATTTT	CSASRTGIGSNQPQHF
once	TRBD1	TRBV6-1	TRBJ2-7	TGTGCCAGCAGTGTAGGTTGGGGACAGGGCTACGAGCAGTACTTC	CASSVGWGQGYEQYF
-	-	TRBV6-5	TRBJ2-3	TGTGCCAGCAGTTACGAGGGGTTGGCTCTTGATACGCAGTATTTT	CASSYEGLALDTQYF
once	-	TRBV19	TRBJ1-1	TGTGCCAGTAGTATGCGGCGTCCAATGAACACTGAAGCTTTCTTT	CASSMRRPMNTEAFF
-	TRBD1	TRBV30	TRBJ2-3	TGTGCCTGGAGTTTTCCACAGGGGGCTGAAGATACGCAGTATTTT	CAWSFPQGAEDTQYF
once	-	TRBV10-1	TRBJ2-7	TGCGCCAGCAGTCGGGGGTCATGGAACGAGCAGTACTTC	CASSRGSWNEQYF
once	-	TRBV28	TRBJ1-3	TGTGCCAGCAGGGCAGAGGTGTACACCATATATTTT	CASRAEVYTIYF
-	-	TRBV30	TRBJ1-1	TGTGCCTGGAGTACACAGGGCGGCACTGAAGCTTTCTTT	CAWSTQGGTEAFF
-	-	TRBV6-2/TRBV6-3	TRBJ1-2	TGTGCCAGCAGTTTTTCCTATGGCCGTCGGGCCTATGGCTACACCTTC	CASSFSYGRRAYGYTF
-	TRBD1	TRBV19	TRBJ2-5	TGTGCCAGTAGCGGACAGGGGGCCCGGGAGACCCAGTACTTC	CASSGQGARETQYF
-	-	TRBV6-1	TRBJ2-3	TGTGCCAGCAGAGACAGAAACCCTCGCACAGATACGCAGTATTTT	CASRDRNPRTDTQYF
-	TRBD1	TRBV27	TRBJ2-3	TGTGCCGCAGGGGGGGACAGGGGCACAGATACGCAGTATTTT	CAAGGDRGTDTQYF
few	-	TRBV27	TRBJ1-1	TGTGCCAGCATCATAGGTGGAGGGAGTAGTGGTGAAGCTTTCTTT	CASIIGGGSSGEAFF
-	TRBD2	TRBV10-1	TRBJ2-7	TGCGCCAGCAGTGAGGGACTAGCGAGGGAGCAGTACTTC	CASSEGLAREQYF
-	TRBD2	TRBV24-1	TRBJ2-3	TGTGCCACGGCCGAGAGACTAGCGGCAGATACGCAGTATTTT	CATAERLAADTQYF
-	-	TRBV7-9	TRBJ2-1	TGTGCCAGCAGCTTAGTTCCCCCCCTGGTCAAGGATGAGCAGTTCTTC	CASSLVPPLVKDEQFF